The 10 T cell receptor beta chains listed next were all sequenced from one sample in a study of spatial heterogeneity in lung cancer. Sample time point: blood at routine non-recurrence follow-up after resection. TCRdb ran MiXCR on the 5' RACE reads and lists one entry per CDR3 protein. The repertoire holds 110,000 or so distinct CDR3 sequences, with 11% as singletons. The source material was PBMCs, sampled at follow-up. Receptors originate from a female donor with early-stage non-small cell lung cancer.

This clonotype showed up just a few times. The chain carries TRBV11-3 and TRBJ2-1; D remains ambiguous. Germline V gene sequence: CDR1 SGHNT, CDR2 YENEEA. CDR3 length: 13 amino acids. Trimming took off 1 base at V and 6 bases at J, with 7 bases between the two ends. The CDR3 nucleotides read TGTGCCAGCAGCTTAGGGGGTATCAATGAGCAGTTCTTC. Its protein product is CASSLGGINEQFF.

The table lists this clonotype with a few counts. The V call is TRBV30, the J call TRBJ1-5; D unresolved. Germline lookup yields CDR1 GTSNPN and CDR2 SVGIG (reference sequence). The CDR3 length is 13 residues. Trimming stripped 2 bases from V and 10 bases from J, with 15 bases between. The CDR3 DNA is TGTGCCTGGAGTCCGTCCTTTCTGAAACCCCAGCATTTT. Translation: CAWSPSFLKPQHF.

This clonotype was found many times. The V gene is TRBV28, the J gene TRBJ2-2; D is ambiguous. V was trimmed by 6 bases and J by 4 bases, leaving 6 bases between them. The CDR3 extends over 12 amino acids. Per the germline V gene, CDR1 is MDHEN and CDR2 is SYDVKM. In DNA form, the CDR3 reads TGTGCCAGCAGAATAGTCACCGGGGAGCTGTTTTTT. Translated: CASRIVTGELFF.

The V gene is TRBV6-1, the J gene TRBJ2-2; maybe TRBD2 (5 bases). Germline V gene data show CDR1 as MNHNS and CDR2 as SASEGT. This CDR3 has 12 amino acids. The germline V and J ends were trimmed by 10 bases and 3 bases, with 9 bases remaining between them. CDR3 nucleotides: TGTGCCACCCGGGATTACACCGGGGAGCTGTTTTTT. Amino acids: CATRDYTGELFF.

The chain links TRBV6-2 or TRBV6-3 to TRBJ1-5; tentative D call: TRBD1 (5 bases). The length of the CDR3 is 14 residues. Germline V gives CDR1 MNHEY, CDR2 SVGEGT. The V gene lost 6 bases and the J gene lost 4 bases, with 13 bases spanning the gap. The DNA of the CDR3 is TGTGCCAGCAGCCACGGGGGTCCGAATCAGCCCCAGCATTTT. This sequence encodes CASSHGGPNQPQHF.

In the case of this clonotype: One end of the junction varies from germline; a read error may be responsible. CDR3 in amino acids: CASSLGGPGTAHWEQFF. CDR3 nucleotide sequence: TGTGCTAGCAGCTTAGGTGGCCCCGGGACAGCCCATTGGGAGCAGTTCTTC. The chain joins TRBV7-7 to TRBJ2-1; 7 bases are a match to TRBD1. The CDR3 loop spans 17 amino acids. Germline values: CDR1 SSHAT, CDR2 FNYEAQ (reference sequence).

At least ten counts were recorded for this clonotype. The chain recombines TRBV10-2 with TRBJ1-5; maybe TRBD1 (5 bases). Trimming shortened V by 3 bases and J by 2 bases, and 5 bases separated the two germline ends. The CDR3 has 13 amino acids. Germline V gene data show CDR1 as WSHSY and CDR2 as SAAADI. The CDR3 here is CASSEQGNQPQHF. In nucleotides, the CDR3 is TGCGCCAGCAGTGAACAGGGCAATCAGCCCCAGCATTTT.

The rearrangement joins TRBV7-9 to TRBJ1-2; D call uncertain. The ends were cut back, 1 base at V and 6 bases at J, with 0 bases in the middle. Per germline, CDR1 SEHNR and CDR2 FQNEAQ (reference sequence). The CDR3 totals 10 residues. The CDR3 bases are TGTGCCAGCAGCTTAGATGGCTACACCTTC. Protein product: CASSLDGYTF.

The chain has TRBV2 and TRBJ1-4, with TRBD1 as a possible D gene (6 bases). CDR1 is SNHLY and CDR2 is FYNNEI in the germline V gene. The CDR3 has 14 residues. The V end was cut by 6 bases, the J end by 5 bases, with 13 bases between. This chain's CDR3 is CASSKNRVNEKLFF. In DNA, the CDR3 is TGTGCCAGCAGCAAGAACAGGGTGAATGAAAAACTGTTTTTT. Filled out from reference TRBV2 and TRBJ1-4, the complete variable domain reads EPEVTQTPSHQVTQMGQEVILRCVPISNHLYFYWYRQILGQKVEFLVSFYNNEISEKSEIFDDQFSVERPDGSNFTLKIRSTKLEDSAMYFCASSKNRVNEKLFFGSGTQLSVL.

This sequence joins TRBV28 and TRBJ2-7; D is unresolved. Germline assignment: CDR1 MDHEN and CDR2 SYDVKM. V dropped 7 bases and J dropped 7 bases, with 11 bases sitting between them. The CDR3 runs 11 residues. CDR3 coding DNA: TGTGCCAGCAAGCACCTAGGGGAGCAGTACTTC. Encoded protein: CASKHLGEQYF.